Presented here are 18 T cell receptor beta chains from one specimen sequenced in a study of T cells in Graves' hyperthyroidism and ophthalmopathy. TCR beta CDR3 regions were amplified from RNA. Carried out on the TCR CDR3, a first-round RT-PCR used the HTBI primer set. MiXCR, run by TCRdb on the multiplex PCR reads, gives a single entry per CDR3 protein. The sample comprises some 740,000 distinct CDR3 sequences, 14% of which are singletons, and about 9.4% rests with the top ten. Input material: blood. The receptor source for this set is a woman under 30 with Graves' hyperthyroidism.

This clonotype has a count of ten or more. The rearrangement joins TRBV12-3 or TRBV12-4 to TRBJ1-1; D is uncertain. CDR3 size: 14 residues. V was cut by 3 bases and J by 2 bases, with 10 bases left in between. CDR3 nucleotides: TGTGCCAGCAGTTTTCCGGGCCCAAACACTGAAGCTTTCTTT. This gives the protein CASSFPGPNTEAFF.

This clonotype has ten or more counts. The chain couples TRBV7-9 to TRBJ2-5; D unresolved. There are 14 residues in the CDR3. Between the trimmed V and J ends, which lost 2 bases and 1 base, there was a span of 8 bases. Germline V gene data show CDR1 as SEHNR and CDR2 as FQNEAQ (reference sequence). The DNA for the CDR3 is TGTGCCAGCAGCTTAAGTCAGCGCCAAGAGACCCAGTACTTC. Protein sequence: CASSLSQRQETQYF.

For this clonotype: A read error may explain this, as a much larger clone is one base away. The chain recombines TRBV27 with TRBJ2-1; the match to TRBD1 covers 12 bases. The CDR3 is made up of 14 amino acids. CDR1 is MNHEY and CDR2 is SMNVEV in the germline V gene (reference sequence). J was trimmed by 10 bases and V by 6 bases; bases with no gene match: 7. CDR3 nucleotides: TGTGCCAGCAGAAACCGGGACAGGGGGCCCGAGCAGTTCTTC. Its protein product is CASRNRDRGPEQFF.

A few counts support this clonotype. This chain joins TRBV13 and TRBJ2-1; the match to TRBD1 covers 8 bases. The CDR3 length is 17 residues. Unmatched junction bases numbered 16, after V lost 5 bases and J lost 7 bases. The V gene's germline CDR1 is PRHDT and CDR2 FYEKMQ (reference sequence). This chain's CDR3 is CASSPPRDRSWWNEQFF. In nucleotides, the CDR3 is TGTGCCAGCAGCCCGCCCAGGGACAGGAGTTGGTGGAATGAGCAGTTCTTC.

In its sample, this clonotype was seen many times. The chain joins TRBV30 to TRBJ2-2; D gene unclear. V shed 0 bases and J shed 5 bases, with 7 bases lying between them. Per the germline V gene, CDR1 is GTSNPN and CDR2 is SVGIG (reference sequence). The CDR3 is made up of 13 amino acids. The CDR3 spells CAWSVGLTGELFF. CDR3 coding DNA: TGTGCCTGGAGTGTAGGCCTTACCGGGGAGCTGTTTTTT.

The chain uses TRBV4-1 and TRBJ1-2; the D is unclear. Trimming removed 4 bases at V and 8 bases at J, with 11 bases between. The length of the CDR3 is 12 residues. The V gene's germline CDR1 is MGHRA and CDR2 YSYEKL. The CDR3 spells CASSRSREGYTF. The CDR3 nucleotides read TGCGCCAGCAGCCGCTCTCGGGAAGGCTACACCTTC.

The chain uses TRBV20-1 and TRBJ2-1; D ambiguous. CDR1 is DFQATT and CDR2 is SNEGSKA in the germline V gene (reference sequence). Trimming removed 0 bases at V and 0 bases at J, with 9 bases between. CDR3 size: 15 residues. The CDR3 DNA is TGCAGTGCTAGAGATGAACCTAGCTCCTACAATGAGCAGTTCTTC. Its protein is CSARDEPSSYNEQFF.

The chain is built from TRBV28 and TRBJ2-7, with D tentatively TRBD1 or TRBD2 (5 bases each). The CDR3 covers 13 residues. CDR1 and CDR2 (germline): MDHEN, SYDVKM. Trimming took 3 bases from V and 4 from J, leaving 10 bases between them. The CDR3 DNA follows: TGTGCCAGCAGTTTCAGAGGGGTTTACGAGCAGTACTTC. It translates to CASSFRGVYEQYF. Drawing the rest from reference TRBV28 and TRBJ2-7, the complete variable domain is DVKVTQSSRYLVKRTGEKVFLECVQDMDHENMFWYRQDPGLGLRLIYFSYDVKMKEKGDIPEGYSVSREKKERFSLILESASTNQTSMYLCASSFRGVYEQYFGPGTRLTVT.

The V call is TRBV20-1, the J call TRBJ2-5; 8 positions match TRBD2. The CDR3 has 14 residues. V was clipped by 4 bases and J by 4 bases; unmatched bases: 8. Germline V gene sequence: CDR1 DFQATT, CDR2 SNEGSKA (reference sequence). The CDR3, as DNA: TGCAGTGCTAACCGACTAGCGACGAGAGAGACCCAGTACTTC. The encoded protein is CSANRLATRETQYF.

The rearrangement uses TRBV7-9 and TRBJ2-5; 7 bases line up with TRBD1. The length of the CDR3 is 15 residues. V dropped 4 bases and J dropped 1; count of bases not matched to a gene: 6. The germline V gene encodes CDR1 SEHNR and CDR2 FQNEAQ (reference sequence). The CDR3, as DNA: TGTGCCAGCAGCTCCCTAGGGGGCCCCCAAGAGACCCAGTACTTC. Residues: CASSSLGGPQETQYF.

This clonotype has at least ten counts. The chain has TRBV20-1 and TRBJ2-1, with TRBD2 matching over 7 bases. CDR1 and CDR2 from the germline V gene are DFQATT and SNEGSKA (reference sequence). The CDR3 length is 15 residues. V lost 5 bases and J lost 9; bases outside the gene matches: 16. The CDR3 is CSAPPRSWRTSEQFF. The CDR3 region has the DNA TGCAGTGCTCCTCCGCGCTCTTGGCGGACTAGTGAGCAGTTCTTC.

The V and J genes are TRBV2 and TRBJ2-1; D possibly corresponds to TRBD2 (6 bases). This CDR3 is 19 amino acids long. V dropped 3 bases and J dropped 1 base, with 22 bases sitting between them. Germline values: CDR1 SNHLY, CDR2 FYNNEI. The CDR3 nucleotides are TGTGCCAGCAGTGATAGCGGTATGGCAGAGGTGGAGTCCTACAATGAGCAGTTCTTC. Residues: CASSDSGMAEVESYNEQFF.

This clonotype came up many times. This sequence joins TRBV7-2 and TRBJ2-3; 7 bases agree with TRBD2. Germline V gene lookup returns CDR1 SGHTA and CDR2 FQGNSA. V lost 3 bases to trimming and J lost 2 bases; unmatched junction nucleotides: 8. This CDR3 is 16 amino acids long. Here the CDR3 reads CASSFFLAGFTDTQYF. As DNA, the CDR3 is TGTGCCAGCAGCTTCTTTTTAGCGGGCTTCACAGATACGCAGTATTTT.

This clonotype was detected a few times. The chain has TRBV6-1 and TRBJ2-7, with D possibly matching TRBD2 (6 bases). Trimming took 7 bases from V and 2 from J, leaving 18 bases between them. Germline V gene data show CDR1 as MNHNS and CDR2 as SASEGT. This CDR3 comprises 15 residues. The CDR3 region is CASTLGYGGAYEQYF. CDR3 bases: TGTGCCAGCACTCTCGGTTACGGGGGAGCCTACGAGCAGTACTTC.

The chain joins TRBV29-1 to TRBJ2-1; TRBD1 matches at 7 bases. Trimming removed 0 bases from V and 12 bases from J; junction bases left unmatched: 5. The CDR3 length is 12 residues. Germline V gives CDR1 SQVTM, CDR2 ANQGSEA. The CDR3 bases are TGCAGCGTTGAAGATATGAGGGGGCGGCAGTTCTTC. Translation: CSVEDMRGRQFF.

This clonotype has a handful of counts. V gene TRBV6-5 combines with J gene TRBJ2-7; the D gene is possibly TRBD2 (5 bases). This CDR3 has 18 amino acids. With 2 bases removed from V and 5 bases from J, the gap between germline ends came to 25 bases. Germline V gene data show CDR1 as MNHEY and CDR2 as SVGAGI. The CDR3 sequence: CASSYQPGTSTPMDEQYF. In DNA form, the CDR3 reads TGTGCCAGCAGTTACCAACCGGGAACCTCTACCCCGATGGACGAGCAGTACTTC.

This clonotype was observed a handful of times. This rearrangement joins TRBV29-1 to TRBJ2-5, with 8 positions matching TRBD1. The CDR3 covers 12 residues. Germline V lookup: CDR1 SQVTM, CDR2 ANQGSEA. CDR3 protein: CAGQGARETQYF. The CDR3 region has the DNA TGCGCCGGGCAGGGGGCGCGTGAGACCCAGTACTTC.

The rearrangement uses TRBV29-1 and TRBJ1-4, with D unclear. The germline CDR1 and CDR2 sequences are SQVTM and ANQGSEA. The CDR3 contains 14 residues. V shed 4 bases and J shed 0 bases, with 9 bases lying between them. This CDR3 is CSVGDRSTNEKLFF. The CDR3 DNA reads as TGCAGCGTTGGAGATAGGTCAACTAATGAAAAACTGTTTTTT.